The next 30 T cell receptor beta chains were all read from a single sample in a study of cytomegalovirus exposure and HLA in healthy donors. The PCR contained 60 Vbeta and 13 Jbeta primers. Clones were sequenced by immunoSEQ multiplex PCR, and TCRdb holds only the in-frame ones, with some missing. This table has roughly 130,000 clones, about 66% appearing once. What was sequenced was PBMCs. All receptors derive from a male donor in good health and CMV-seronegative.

The DNA of the CDR3 is TGCAGCGGCAGGGTAACGGGCGAAAAACTGTTTTTT. Translation gives CSGRVTGEKLFF. The chain employs TRBV29-1 and TRBJ1-4, with D possibly matching TRBD1 (5 bases). CDR3 size: 12 residues. V shed 7 bases and J shed 8 bases, with 14 bases lying between them. Germline values: CDR1 SQVTM, CDR2 ANQGSEA.

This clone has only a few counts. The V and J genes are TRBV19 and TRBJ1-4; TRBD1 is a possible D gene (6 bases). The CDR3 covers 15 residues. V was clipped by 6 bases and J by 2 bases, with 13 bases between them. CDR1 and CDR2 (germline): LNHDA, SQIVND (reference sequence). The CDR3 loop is CASRRQAATNEKLFF. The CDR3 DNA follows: TGTGCCAGTAGGCGACAGGCGGCGACTAATGAAAAACTGTTTTTT.

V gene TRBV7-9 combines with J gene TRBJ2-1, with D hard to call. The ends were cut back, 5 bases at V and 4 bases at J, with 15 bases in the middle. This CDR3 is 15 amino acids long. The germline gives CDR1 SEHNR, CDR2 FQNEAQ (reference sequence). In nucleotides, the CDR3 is TGTGCCAGCAGCGGCTCCGGAACAGAATACAATGAGCAGTTCTTC. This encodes CASSGSGTEYNEQFF.

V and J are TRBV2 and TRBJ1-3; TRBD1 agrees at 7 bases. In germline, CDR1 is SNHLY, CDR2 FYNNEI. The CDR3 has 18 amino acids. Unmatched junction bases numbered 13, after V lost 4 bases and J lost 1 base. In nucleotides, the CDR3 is TGTGCCAGCAGTGGGGGGCTAGGGACAGTGGGATCTGGAAACACCATATATTTT. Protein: CASSGGLGTVGSGNTIYF. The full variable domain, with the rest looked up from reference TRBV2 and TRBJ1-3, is EPEVTQTPSHQVTQMGQEVILRCVPISNHLYFYWYRQILGQKVEFLVSFYNNEISEKSEIFDDQFSVERPDGSNFTLKIRSTKLEDSAMYFCASSGGLGTVGSGNTIYFGEGSWLTVV.

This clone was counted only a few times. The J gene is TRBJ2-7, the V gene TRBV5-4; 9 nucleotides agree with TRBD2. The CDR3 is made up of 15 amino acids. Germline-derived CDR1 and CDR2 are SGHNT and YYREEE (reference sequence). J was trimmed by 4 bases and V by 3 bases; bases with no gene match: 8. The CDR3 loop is CASSSPLAGNYEQYF. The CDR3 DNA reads TGTGCCAGCAGCTCGCCCCTAGCGGGGAATTACGAGCAGTACTTC.

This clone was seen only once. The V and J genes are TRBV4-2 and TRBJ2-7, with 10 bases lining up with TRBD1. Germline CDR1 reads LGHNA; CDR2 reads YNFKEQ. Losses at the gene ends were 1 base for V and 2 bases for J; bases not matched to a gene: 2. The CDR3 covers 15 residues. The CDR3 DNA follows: TGTGCCAGCAGCCAAGCGGGACAGGGGACCTACGAGCAGTACTTC. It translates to CASSQAGQGTYEQYF.

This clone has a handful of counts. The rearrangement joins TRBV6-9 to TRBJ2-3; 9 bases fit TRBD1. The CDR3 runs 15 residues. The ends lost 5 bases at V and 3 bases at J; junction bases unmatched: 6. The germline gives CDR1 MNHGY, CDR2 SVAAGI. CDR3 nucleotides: TGTGCCAGCAGTATGACAGGGGGGGAAACAGATACGCAGTATTTT. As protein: CASSMTGGETDTQYF.

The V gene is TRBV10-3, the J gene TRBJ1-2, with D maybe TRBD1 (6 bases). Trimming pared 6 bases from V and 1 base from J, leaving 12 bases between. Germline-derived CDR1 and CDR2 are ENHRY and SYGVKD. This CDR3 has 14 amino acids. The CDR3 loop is CAISDGQNNYGYTF. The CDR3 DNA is TGTGCCATCAGCGATGGACAGAATAACTATGGCTACACCTTC.

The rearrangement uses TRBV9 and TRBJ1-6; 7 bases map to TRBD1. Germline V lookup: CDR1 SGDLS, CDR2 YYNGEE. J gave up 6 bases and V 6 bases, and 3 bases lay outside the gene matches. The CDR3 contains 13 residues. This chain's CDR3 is CASTAGGNSPLHF. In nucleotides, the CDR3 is TGTGCCAGCACCGCAGGGGGTAATTCACCCCTCCACTTT.

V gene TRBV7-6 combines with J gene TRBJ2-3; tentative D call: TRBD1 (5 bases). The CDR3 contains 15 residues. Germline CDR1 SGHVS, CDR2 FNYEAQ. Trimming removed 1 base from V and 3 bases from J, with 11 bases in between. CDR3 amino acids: CASSLGRPGTDTQYF. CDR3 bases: TGTGCCAGCAGCTTAGGCCGGCCAGGGACAGATACGCAGTATTTT.

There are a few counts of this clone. The CDR3 nucleotides read TGTGCCGGATTAGGACGAAGGGGGGAGCAGTACTTC. Protein product: CAGLGRRGEQYF. V and J are TRBV7-9 and TRBJ2-7; maybe TRBD1 (6 bases). Per germline, CDR1 SEHNR and CDR2 FQNEAQ (reference sequence). The CDR3 sequence is 12 residues long. The V end lost 11 bases, the J end lost 7 bases, and 18 bases lay between the germline ends.

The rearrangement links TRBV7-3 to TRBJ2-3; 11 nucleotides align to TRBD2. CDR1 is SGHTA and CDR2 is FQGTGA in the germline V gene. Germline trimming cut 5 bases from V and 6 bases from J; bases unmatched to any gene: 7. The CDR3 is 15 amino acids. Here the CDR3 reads CASSLLAGGRDTQYF. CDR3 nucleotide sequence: TGTGCCAGCAGCCTGTTAGCGGGGGGGCGGGATACGCAGTATTTT.

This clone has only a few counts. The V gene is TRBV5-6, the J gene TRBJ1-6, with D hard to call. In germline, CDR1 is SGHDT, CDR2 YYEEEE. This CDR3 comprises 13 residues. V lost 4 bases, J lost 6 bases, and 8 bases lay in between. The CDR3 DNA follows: TGTGCCAGCAGCCAAACACCTAATTCACCCCTCCACTTT. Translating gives CASSQTPNSPLHF.

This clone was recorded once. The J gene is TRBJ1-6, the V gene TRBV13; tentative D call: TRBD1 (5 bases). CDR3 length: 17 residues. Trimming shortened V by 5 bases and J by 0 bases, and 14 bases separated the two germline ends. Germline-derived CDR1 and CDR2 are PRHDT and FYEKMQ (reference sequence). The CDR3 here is CASSPRQFSSYNSPLHF. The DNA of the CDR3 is TGTGCCAGCAGCCCCCGACAGTTTAGCTCCTATAATTCACCCCTCCACTTT.

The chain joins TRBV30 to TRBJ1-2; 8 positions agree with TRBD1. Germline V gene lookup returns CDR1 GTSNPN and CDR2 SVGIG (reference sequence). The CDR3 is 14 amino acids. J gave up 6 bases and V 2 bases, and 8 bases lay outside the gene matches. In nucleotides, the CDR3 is TGTGCCTGGAGTCAGGGGGCGATACAGGATGGCTACACCTTC. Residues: CAWSQGAIQDGYTF.

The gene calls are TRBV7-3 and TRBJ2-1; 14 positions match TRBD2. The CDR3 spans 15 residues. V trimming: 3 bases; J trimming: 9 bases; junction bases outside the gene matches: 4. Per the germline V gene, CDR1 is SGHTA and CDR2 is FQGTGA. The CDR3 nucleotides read TGTGCCAGCAGCTTGACTAGCGGGGGGGCTGGTGAGCAGTTCTTC. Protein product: CASSLTSGGAGEQFF. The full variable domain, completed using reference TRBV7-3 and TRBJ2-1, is GAGVSQTPSNKVTEKGKYVELRCDPISGHTALYWYRQSLGQGPEFLIYFQGTGAADDSGLPNDRFFAVRPEGSVSTLKIQRTERGDSAVYLCASSLTSGGAGEQFFGPGTRLTVL.

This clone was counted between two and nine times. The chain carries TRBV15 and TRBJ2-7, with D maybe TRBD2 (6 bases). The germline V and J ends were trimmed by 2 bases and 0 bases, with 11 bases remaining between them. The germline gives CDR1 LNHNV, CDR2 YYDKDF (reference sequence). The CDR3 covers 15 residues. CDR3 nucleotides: TGTGCCACCAGCAGATCTAGCGTGAGCTCCTACGAGCAGTACTTC. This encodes CATSRSSVSSYEQYF.

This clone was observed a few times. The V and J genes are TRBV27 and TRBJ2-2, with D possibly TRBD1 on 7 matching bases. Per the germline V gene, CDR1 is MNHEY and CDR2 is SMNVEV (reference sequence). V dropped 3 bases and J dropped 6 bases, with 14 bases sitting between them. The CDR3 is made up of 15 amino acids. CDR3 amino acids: CASSFFRGVPGELFF. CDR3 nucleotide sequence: TGTGCCAGCAGTTTTTTCAGGGGGGTTCCCGGGGAGCTGTTTTTT.

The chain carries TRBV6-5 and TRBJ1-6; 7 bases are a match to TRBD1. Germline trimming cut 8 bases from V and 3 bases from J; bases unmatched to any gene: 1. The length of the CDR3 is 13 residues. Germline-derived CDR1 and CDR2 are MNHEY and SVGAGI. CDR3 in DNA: TGTGCCAGCTGGGACAGCTATAATTCACCCCTCCACTTT. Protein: CASWDSYNSPLHF.

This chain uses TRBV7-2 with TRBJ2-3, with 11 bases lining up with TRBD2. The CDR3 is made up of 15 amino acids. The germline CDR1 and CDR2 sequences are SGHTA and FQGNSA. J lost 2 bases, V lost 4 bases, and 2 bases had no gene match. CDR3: CASSYSGGDTDTQYF. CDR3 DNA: TGTGCCAGCAGCTATAGCGGGGGGGACACAGATACGCAGTATTTT.

The CDR3 region has the DNA TGTGCCAGCAGTTTAGAGACTCCAGGGCAAGCTTTCTTT. Translated, it gives CASSLETPGQAFF. V gene TRBV28 combines with J gene TRBJ1-1, with a weak D call TRBD1 (5 bases). The CDR3 spans 13 residues. Germline-derived CDR1 and CDR2 are MDHEN and SYDVKM. The V gene lost 2 bases and the J gene lost 9 bases, with 13 bases spanning the gap.

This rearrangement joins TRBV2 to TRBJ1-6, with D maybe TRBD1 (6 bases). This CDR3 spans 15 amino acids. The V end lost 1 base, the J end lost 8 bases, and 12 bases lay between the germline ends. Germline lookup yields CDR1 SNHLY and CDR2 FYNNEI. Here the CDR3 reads CASSEEDRWDSPLHF. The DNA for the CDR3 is TGTGCCAGCAGTGAAGAGGACAGATGGGATTCACCCCTCCACTTT.

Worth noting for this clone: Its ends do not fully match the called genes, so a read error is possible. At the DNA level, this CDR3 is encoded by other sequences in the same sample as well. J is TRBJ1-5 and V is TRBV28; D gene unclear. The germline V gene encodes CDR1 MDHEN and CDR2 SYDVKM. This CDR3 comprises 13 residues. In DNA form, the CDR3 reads TGTGCCAGCAGTTTGTCCAGAAATCAACCCCAGCATTTT. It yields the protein CASSLSRNQPQHF.

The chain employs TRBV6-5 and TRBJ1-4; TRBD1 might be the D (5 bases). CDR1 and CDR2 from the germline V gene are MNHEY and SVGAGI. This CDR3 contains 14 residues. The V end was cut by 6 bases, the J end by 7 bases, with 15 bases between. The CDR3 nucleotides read TGTGCCAGCAGCACTTGGGGCGGGGGTGAAAAACTGTTTTTT. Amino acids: CASSTWGGGEKLFF.

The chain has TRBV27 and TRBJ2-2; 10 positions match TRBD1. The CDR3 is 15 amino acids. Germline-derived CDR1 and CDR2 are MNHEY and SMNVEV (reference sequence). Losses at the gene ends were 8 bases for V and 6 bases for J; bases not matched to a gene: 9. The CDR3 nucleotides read TGTGCCAGCGGCCAGGGACAGGGGAGAGCCGGGGAGCTGTTTTTT. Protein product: CASGQGQGRAGELFF.

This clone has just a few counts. CDR3 bases: TGTGCCAGTAGTTCCTGGCCCGGGACAGCGACGTACGAGCAGTACTTC. Its protein is CASSSWPGTATYEQYF. The chain joins TRBV19 to TRBJ2-7, with TRBD1 matching over 7 bases. Per the germline V gene, CDR1 is LNHDA and CDR2 is SQIVND (reference sequence). The CDR3 consists of 16 residues. The V and J ends lost 5 bases and 4 bases, in that order; junction bases with no gene match: 14. Together with reference TRBV19 and TRBJ2-7, the CDR3 gives the full variable domain: DGGITQSPKYLFRKEGQNVTLSCEQNLNHDAMYWYRQDPGQGLRLIYYSQIVNDFQKGDIAEGYSVSREKKESFPLTVTSAQKNPTAFYLCASSSWPGTATYEQYFGPGTRLTVT.

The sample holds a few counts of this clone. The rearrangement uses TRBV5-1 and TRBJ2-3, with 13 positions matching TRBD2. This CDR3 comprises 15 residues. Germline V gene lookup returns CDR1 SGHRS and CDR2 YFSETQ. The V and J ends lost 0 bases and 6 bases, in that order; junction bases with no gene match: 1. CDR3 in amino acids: CASSLGTSGGDTQYF. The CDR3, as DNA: TGCGCCAGCAGCTTGGGGACTAGCGGGGGCGATACGCAGTATTTT.

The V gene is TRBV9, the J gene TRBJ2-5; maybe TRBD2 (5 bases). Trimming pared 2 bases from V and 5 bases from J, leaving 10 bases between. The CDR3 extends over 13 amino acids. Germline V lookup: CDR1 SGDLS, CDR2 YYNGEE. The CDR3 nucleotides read TGTGCCAGCAGCGTTATGGGAGAGGAGACCCAGTACTTC. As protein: CASSVMGEETQYF.

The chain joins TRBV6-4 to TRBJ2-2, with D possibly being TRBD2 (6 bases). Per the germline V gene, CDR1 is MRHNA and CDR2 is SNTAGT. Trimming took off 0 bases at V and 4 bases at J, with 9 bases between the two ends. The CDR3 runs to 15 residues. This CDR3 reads CASSDSGRGTGELFF. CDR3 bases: TGTGCCAGCAGTGACTCGGGGCGGGGCACCGGGGAGCTGTTTTTT.

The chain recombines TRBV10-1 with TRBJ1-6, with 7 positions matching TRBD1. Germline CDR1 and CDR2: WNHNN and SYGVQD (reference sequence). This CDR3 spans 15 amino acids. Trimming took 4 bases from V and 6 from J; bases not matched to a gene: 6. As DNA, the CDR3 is TGCGCCAGCAGTGGCCGGCACAGGGGTAATTCACCCCTCCACTTT. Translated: CASSGRHRGNSPLHF.